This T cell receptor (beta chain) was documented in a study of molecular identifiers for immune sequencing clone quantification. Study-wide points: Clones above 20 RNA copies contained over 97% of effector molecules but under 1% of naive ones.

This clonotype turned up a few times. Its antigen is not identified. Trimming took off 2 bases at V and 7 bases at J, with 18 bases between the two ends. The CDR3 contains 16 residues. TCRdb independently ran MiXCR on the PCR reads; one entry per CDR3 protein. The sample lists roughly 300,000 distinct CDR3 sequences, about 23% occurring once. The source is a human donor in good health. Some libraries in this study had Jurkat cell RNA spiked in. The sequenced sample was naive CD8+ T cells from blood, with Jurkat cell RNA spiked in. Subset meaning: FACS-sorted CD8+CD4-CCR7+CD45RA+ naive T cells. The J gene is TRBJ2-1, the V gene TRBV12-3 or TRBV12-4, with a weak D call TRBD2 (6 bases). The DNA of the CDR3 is TGTGCCAGCAGTTTATCGCGGGACCCCAAGGGTAATGAGCAGTTCTTC. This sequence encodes CASSLSRDPKGNEQFF.